The 31 T cell receptor beta chains presented below share a single source sample, sequenced in a study of cytomegalovirus exposure and HLA in healthy donors. Vbeta (60) and Jbeta (13) primers were used in the PCR. The method was immunoSEQ multiplex PCR; TCRdb's version includes in-frame clones alone and lacks a portion of them. This repertoire shows about 160,000 clones, about 80% found once; its top ten account for around a tenth. Specimen: PBMCs. The receptors were gathered from a man aged 18 to 29 in good health and CMV-seropositive.

The CDR3 protein is CASSRLDRENTEAFF. CDR3 DNA: TGCGCCAGCAGCCGATTGGACAGGGAAAACACTGAAGCTTTCTTT. The chain carries TRBV4-1 and TRBJ1-1; 8 positions match TRBD1. V dropped 4 bases and J dropped 2; count of bases not matched to a gene: 6. The germline CDR1 and CDR2 sequences are MGHRA and YSYEKL. The CDR3 length is 15 residues.

The chain joins TRBV15 to TRBJ2-7, with D possibly matching TRBD2 (5 bases). Looked up from germline, CDR1 is LNHNV and CDR2 is YYDKDF (reference sequence). This CDR3 has 14 residues. Deletions cut 8 bases from V and 1 base from J, with 15 bases between. In nucleotides, the CDR3 is TGTGCCACCTCGGAAGGAGGAAATTCCTACGAGCAGTACTTC. Amino acid sequence: CATSEGGNSYEQYF.

The V gene is TRBV27, the J gene TRBJ2-7; 12 positions match TRBD2. J lost 0 bases, V lost 5 bases, and 5 bases had no gene match. The CDR3 is 16 residues long. Looked up from germline, CDR1 is MNHEY and CDR2 is SMNVEV (reference sequence). The CDR3 sequence: CASSPGLAGTSYEQYF. In DNA form, the CDR3 reads TGTGCCAGCAGTCCCGGACTAGCGGGGACCTCCTACGAGCAGTACTTC.

The chain is built from TRBV9 and TRBJ2-2; no reliable D call. Germline CDR1 is SGDLS and CDR2 is YYNGEE. V shed 4 bases and J shed 6 bases, with 10 bases lying between them. This CDR3 has 13 amino acids. CDR3 residues: CASSTLQAGELFF. CDR3 nucleotide sequence: TGTGCCAGCAGCACCCTCCAGGCCGGGGAGCTGTTTTTT.

The gene calls are TRBV27 and TRBJ2-4; 7 bases line up with TRBD1. The CDR3 has 14 amino acids. Germline assignment: CDR1 MNHEY and CDR2 SMNVEV (reference sequence). With V trimmed by 6 bases and J by 6 bases, 8 bases remained unmatched. CDR3 residues: CASRTQGRGNIQYF. For the CDR3, the DNA is TGTGCCAGCAGGACACAGGGGAGAGGAAACATTCAGTACTTC.

The CDR3 nucleotides are TGTGCCAGTAGTATAGATCTTCGCGCACTCTCTGGAAACACCATATATTTT. Encoded protein: CASSIDLRALSGNTIYF. This chain links TRBV19 with TRBJ1-3; no clear D gene. The CDR3 has 17 amino acids. Germline V gene sequence: CDR1 LNHDA, CDR2 SQIVND (reference sequence). V shed 0 bases and J shed 0 bases, with 12 bases lying between them.

This chain uses TRBV29-1 with TRBJ2-5, with 9 positions matching TRBD1. Germline CDR1 SQVTM, CDR2 ANQGSEA. This CDR3 is 15 amino acids long. V lost 7 bases, J lost 2 bases, and 11 bases stayed unmatched. The CDR3: CSEITGTGWQETQYF. The CDR3 nucleotides are TGCAGCGAGATAACCGGGACAGGGTGGCAAGAGACCCAGTACTTC. The variable domain in full, with the rest retrieved from reference TRBV29-1 and TRBJ2-5, is SAVISQKPSRDICQRGTSLTIQCQVDSQVTMMFWYRQQPGQSLTLIATANQGSEATYESGFVIDKFPISRPNLTFSTLTVSNMSPEDSSIYLCSEITGTGWQETQYFGPGTRLLVL.

The chain recombines TRBV19 with TRBJ1-6; 8 bases fit TRBD1. The V and J ends lost 4 bases and 10 bases, in that order; junction bases with no gene match: 9. The CDR3 has 15 residues. Per the germline V gene, CDR1 is LNHDA and CDR2 is SQIVND (reference sequence). DNA for the CDR3: TGTGCCAGTAGTAACGGACAGGGAGGGTGGTCACCCCTCCACTTT. Its protein product is CASSNGQGGWSPLHF. Full variable domain (missing parts from reference TRBV19 and TRBJ1-6): DGGITQSPKYLFRKEGQNVTLSCEQNLNHDAMYWYRQDPGQGLRLIYYSQIVNDFQKGDIAEGYSVSREKKESFPLTVTSAQKNPTAFYLCASSNGQGGWSPLHFGNGTRLTVT.

This clone was picked up one time. The chain joins TRBV27 to TRBJ1-1; 9 bases are shared with TRBD1. This CDR3 is 14 amino acids long. Germline V gives CDR1 MNHEY, CDR2 SMNVEV (reference sequence). After removal of 5 bases from V and 9 bases from J, the junction contained 10 bases not matched to a gene. The CDR3 reads CASSPGDRVSKAFF. The DNA for the CDR3 is TGTGCCAGCAGTCCGGGGGACAGGGTTTCCAAAGCTTTCTTT.

The V call is TRBV2, the J call TRBJ2-3, with D uncertain. Trimming shortened V by 5 bases and J by 3 bases, and 3 bases separated the two germline ends. Per germline, CDR1 SNHLY and CDR2 FYNNEI. This CDR3 spans 11 amino acids. The CDR3 loop is CASSRTDTQYF. The CDR3 DNA is TGTGCCAGCAGTCGTACAGATACGCAGTATTTT.

The V and J genes are TRBV4-2 and TRBJ2-1; D remains ambiguous. The germline V and J ends were trimmed by 2 bases and 4 bases, with 15 bases remaining between them. Looked up from germline, CDR1 is LGHNA and CDR2 is YNFKEQ. This CDR3 comprises 16 residues. In DNA, the CDR3 is TGTGCCAGCAGCCAAATATTCCGGGTTGGATACAATGAGCAGTTCTTC. It yields the protein CASSQIFRVGYNEQFF.

There are a few counts of this clone. This chain links TRBV5-6 with TRBJ1-6; 8 nucleotides line up with TRBD1. This CDR3 is 13 amino acids long. The V gene's germline CDR1 is SGHDT and CDR2 YYEEEE. The V segment lost 4 bases and the J segment 11 bases; nucleotides outside the gene matches: 5. For the CDR3, the DNA is TGTGCCAGCAGCATTGGGACAGGCGCACCCCTCCACTTT. Translation: CASSIGTGAPLHF.

The rearrangement joins TRBV6-6 to TRBJ1-5; 12 nucleotides line up with TRBD1. The CDR3 is 15 amino acids. Germline CDR1 reads MNHNY; CDR2 reads SVGAGI (reference sequence). V lost 5 bases, J lost 6 bases, and 5 bases stayed unmatched. The CDR3: CASSQGQGAAQPQHF. CDR3 nucleotides: TGTGCCAGCAGTCAGGGACAGGGGGCAGCTCAGCCCCAGCATTTT.

J is TRBJ1-4 and V is TRBV5-1; TRBD1 is a possible D gene (5 bases). This CDR3 is 16 amino acids long. The germline CDR1 and CDR2 sequences are SGHRS and YFSETQ. V gave up 4 bases and J gave up 1 base, with 14 bases separating them. The CDR3 region is CASSRDGGITNEKLFF. The CDR3 region has the DNA TGCGCCAGCAGCCGGGACGGCGGGATAACTAATGAAAAACTGTTTTTT.

Only one count was recorded for this clone. The chain joins TRBV6-6 to TRBJ2-7, with 11 positions matching TRBD2. From germline, CDR1 is MNHNY and CDR2 SVGAGI (reference sequence). CDR3 length: 16 amino acids. The V segment lost 2 bases and the J segment 3 bases; nucleotides outside the gene matches: 6. The DNA for the CDR3 is TGTGCCAGCAGTTACACAGGACTAGCGGGCAACTACGAGCAGTACTTC. Encoded protein: CASSYTGLAGNYEQYF.

The chain has TRBV2 and TRBJ2-2; 9 positions agree with TRBD2. Per germline, CDR1 SNHLY and CDR2 FYNNEI. V shed 5 bases and J 0 bases; nucleotides not matched to a gene: 10. The CDR3 contains 18 residues. Written as DNA, the CDR3 is TGTGCCAGCAGTCAGCCCCTAGCGGGGCCTTCGAACACCGGGGAGCTGTTTTTT. It codes for CASSQPLAGPSNTGELFF.

This chain joins TRBV4-3 and TRBJ2-2; possible D gene TRBD2, 7 bases. This CDR3 comprises 16 residues. Germline CDR1 LGHNA, CDR2 YSLEER. V lost 0 bases and J lost 7, with 15 bases in between. The CDR3 region has the DNA TGCGCCAGCAGCCAAGAGGGGGGGGCCAAGCACGGGGAGCTGTTTTTT. It specifies CASSQEGGAKHGELFF.

This clone has a handful of counts. This chain joins TRBV6-1 and TRBJ2-7; a possible D gene is TRBD1 (6 bases). The germline CDR1 and CDR2 sequences are MNHNS and SASEGT. V lost 6 bases to trimming and J lost 2 bases, with 14 bases between them. This CDR3 region has 14 residues. The CDR3 sequence is CASRGDILAYEQYF. Here the CDR3 DNA reads TGTGCCAGCAGGGGGGACATACTAGCCTACGAGCAGTACTTC.

The chain combines TRBV5-8 with TRBJ2-1; TRBD2 agrees at 12 bases. V dropped 2 bases and J dropped 14; count of bases not matched to a gene: 11. CDR1 SGHTS and CDR2 YDEGEE come from the germline V gene. The length of the CDR3 is 15 residues. CDR3 residues: CASSLRLAGAGSEFF. CDR3 in DNA: TGTGCCAGCAGCTTAAGACTAGCGGGGGCTGGCAGTGAGTTCTTC.

This chain connects TRBV29-1 to TRBJ1-2, with D perhaps TRBD1 (5 bases). The V gene's germline CDR1 is SQVTM and CDR2 ANQGSEA. The CDR3 has 12 residues. Trimming took off 7 bases at V and 4 bases at J, with 13 bases between the two ends. The CDR3: CSAGGTAYGYTF. As DNA, the CDR3 is TGCAGCGCTGGGGGGACGGCCTATGGCTACACCTTC.

The CDR3 DNA is TGTGCCTGGAGCAAAGGGGGCGGTGGGGCCAACGTCCTGACTTTC. Its protein is CAWSKGGGGANVLTF. V and J are TRBV30 and TRBJ2-6; 7 bases are a match to TRBD1. This CDR3 spans 15 amino acids. J gave up 3 bases and V 3 bases, and 5 bases lay outside the gene matches. Per the germline V gene, CDR1 is GTSNPN and CDR2 is SVGIG (reference sequence).

This clone came up once. The chain links TRBV9 to TRBJ1-5, with a weak D call TRBD1 (5 bases). This CDR3 has 15 residues. V was trimmed by 0 bases and J by 3 bases, leaving 10 bases between them. Germline loops: CDR1 SGDLS, CDR2 YYNGEE. CDR3 nucleotides: TGTGCCAGCAGCGTAGGGGGCGAGACCAATCAGCCCCAGCATTTT. It codes for CASSVGGETNQPQHF.

This chain joins TRBV10-3 and TRBJ1-2; D is undetermined. This CDR3 has 14 amino acids. Germline V CDR1 and CDR2: ENHRY, SYGVKD. V was trimmed by 0 bases and J by 1 base, leaving 6 bases between them. CDR3 sequence reads: CAISESSLNYGYTF. CDR3 DNA sequence: TGTGCCATCAGTGAGTCGAGCCTTAACTATGGCTACACCTTC.

The genes are TRBV19 and TRBJ2-5; D call uncertain. The J call could be wrong; TRBJ2-7 is a better fit for the DNA end. The CDR3 is 16 residues long. Germline V gives CDR1 LNHDA, CDR2 SQIVND (reference sequence). In DNA, the CDR3 is TGTGCCAGTAGTATAGAAGTCAGACACCCCTCCTACGAGCAGTACTTC. Encoded protein: CASSIEVRHPSYEQYF.

Only a few counts were recorded for this clone. The chain joins TRBV21-1 to TRBJ2-2; the table's D call of TRBD1 was not tested on the DNA. TRBV21-1 corresponds to a pseudogene. CDR3 length: 16 residues. CDR3 in DNA: TGTGCCAGCAGCAGATGGACAGGGGGCGAAACCGGGGAGCTGTTTTTT. The encoded protein is CASSRWTGGETGELFF.

This clone has a single count. The J gene is TRBJ2-5, the V gene TRBV5-4, with a weak D call TRBD2 (6 bases). This CDR3 has 14 amino acids. CDR1 and CDR2 from the germline V gene are SGHNT and YYREEE (reference sequence). V was trimmed by 1 base and J by 2 bases, leaving 9 bases between them. The DNA of the CDR3 is TGTGCCAGCAGCTTGCGAGCGGGTCAAGAGACCCAGTACTTC. Its translation is CASSLRAGQETQYF.

The rearrangement uses TRBV7-2 and TRBJ2-3; TRBD2 might be the D (5 bases). CDR1 is SGHTA, CDR2 FQGNSA, per germline. V lost 5 bases, J lost 5 bases, and 17 bases lay in between. This CDR3 spans 15 amino acids. For the CDR3, the DNA is TGTGCCAGCAGCCCGTCCGGACTGGTTGGAGATACGCAGTATTTT. Its translation is CASSPSGLVGDTQYF.

The chain recombines TRBV7-3 with TRBJ2-6; 8 nucleotides line up with TRBD2. Germline V gene lookup returns CDR1 SGHTA and CDR2 FQGTGA. After removal of 1 base from V and 0 bases from J, the junction contained 5 bases not matched to a gene. The CDR3 loop spans 18 amino acids. CDR3 in DNA: TGTGCCAGCAGCTTAAATCCAGCGGGGGCCTCTGGGGCCAACGTCCTGACTTTC. Amino acids: CASSLNPAGASGANVLTF.

The V call is TRBV21-1, the J call TRBJ1-2; the table's D call of TRBD1 was not tested on the DNA. TRBV21-1 is listed as a pseudogene. The CDR3 extends over 12 amino acids. The CDR3 DNA is TGTGCCAGCAGCGAAAACACCTATGGCTACACCTTC. Protein product: CASSENTYGYTF.

The chain has TRBV5-4 and TRBJ2-3; a possible D gene is TRBD2 (7 bases). The CDR3 has 15 amino acids. The V and J ends lost 4 bases and 3 bases respectively, with 15 bases between them. CDR1 and CDR2 (germline): SGHNT, YYREEE (reference sequence). CDR3 region: CASSVVGGATDTQYF. Written as DNA, the CDR3 is TGTGCCAGCAGCGTGGTGGGGGGGGCAACAGATACGCAGTATTTT.

The V and J genes are TRBV6-1 and TRBJ2-2; D is uncertain. The CDR3 length is 13 residues. V shed 8 bases and J shed 4 bases, with 11 bases lying between them. Germline CDR1 is MNHNS and CDR2 is SASEGT. The DNA for the CDR3 is TGTGCCAGCTCGGTTGTTGGCACCGGGGAGCTGTTTTTT. Translating gives CASSVVGTGELFF.